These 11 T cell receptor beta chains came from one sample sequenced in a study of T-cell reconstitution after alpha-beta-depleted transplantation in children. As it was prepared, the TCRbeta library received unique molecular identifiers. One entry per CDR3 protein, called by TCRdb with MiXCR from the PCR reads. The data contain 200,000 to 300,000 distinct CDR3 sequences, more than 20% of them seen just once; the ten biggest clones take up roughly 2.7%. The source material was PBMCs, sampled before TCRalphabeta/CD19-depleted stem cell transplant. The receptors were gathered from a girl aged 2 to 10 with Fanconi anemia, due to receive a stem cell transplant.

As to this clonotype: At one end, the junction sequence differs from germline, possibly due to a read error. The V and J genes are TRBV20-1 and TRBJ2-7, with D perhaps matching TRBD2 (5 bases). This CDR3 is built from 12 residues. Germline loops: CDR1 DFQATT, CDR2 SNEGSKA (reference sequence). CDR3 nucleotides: TGCAGTACTAGAGATCAGGAACTCGAGCAGTACTTC. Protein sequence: CSTRDQELEQYF.

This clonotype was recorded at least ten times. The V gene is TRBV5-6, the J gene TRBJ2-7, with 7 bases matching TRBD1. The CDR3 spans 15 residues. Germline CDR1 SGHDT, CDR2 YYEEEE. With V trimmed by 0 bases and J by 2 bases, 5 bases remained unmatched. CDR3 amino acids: CASSLGTGSPYEQYF. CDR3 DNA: TGTGCCAGCAGCTTGGGGACAGGTAGTCCCTACGAGCAGTACTTC.

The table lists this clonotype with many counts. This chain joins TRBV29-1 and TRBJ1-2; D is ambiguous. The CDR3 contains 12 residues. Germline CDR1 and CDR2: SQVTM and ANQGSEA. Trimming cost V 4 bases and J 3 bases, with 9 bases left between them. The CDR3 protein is CSVAIGDYGYTF. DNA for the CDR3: TGCAGCGTTGCAATAGGAGACTATGGCTACACCTTC.

CDR3 region: CSADSIAGALSYNEQFF. CDR3 in DNA: TGCAGTGCTGATAGCATAGCGGGGGCTTTATCCTACAATGAGCAGTTCTTC. The chain carries TRBV20-1 and TRBJ2-1, with 9 bases fitting TRBD2. The CDR3 length is 17 residues. Germline CDR1 DFQATT, CDR2 SNEGSKA (reference sequence). Trimming took 5 bases from V and 1 from J; bases not matched to a gene: 12.

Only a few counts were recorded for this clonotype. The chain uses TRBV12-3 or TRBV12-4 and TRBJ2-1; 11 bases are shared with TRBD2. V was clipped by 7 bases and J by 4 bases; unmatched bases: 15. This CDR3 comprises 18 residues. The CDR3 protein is CASTFGVSGRAPYNEQFF. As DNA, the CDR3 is TGTGCCAGCACCTTCGGCGTTAGCGGGAGGGCCCCATACAATGAGCAGTTCTTC.

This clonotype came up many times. CDR3 sequence reads: CSAEAFGGPRGYEQYF. Here the CDR3 DNA reads TGCAGTGCCGAGGCCTTTGGGGGACCTAGAGGCTACGAGCAGTACTTC. The chain links TRBV20-1 to TRBJ2-7; tentatively, D is TRBD1 or TRBD2 (5 bases each). Trimming left V 6 bases short and J 3 bases short, with 24 bases between. This CDR3 comprises 16 residues. CDR1 DFQATT and CDR2 SNEGSKA come from the germline V gene (reference sequence).

CDR3 in DNA: TGTGCTAGTGGTTTGGTCCCAGGGGGAGAGACCCAGTACTTC. Translating gives CASGLVPGGETQYF. The chain links TRBV12-5 to TRBJ2-5, with 7 bases fitting TRBD1. The germline V gene has CDR1 LGHNT and CDR2 FRNRAP. This CDR3 is built from 14 residues. After removal of 0 bases from V and 4 bases from J, the junction contained 2 bases not matched to a gene. Complete variable domain (other parts from reference TRBV12-5 and TRBJ2-5): DARVTQTPRHKVTEMGQEVTMRCQPILGHNTVFWYRQTMMQGLELLAYFRNRAPLDDSGMPKDRFSAEMPDATLATLKIQPSEPRDSAVYFCASGLVPGGETQYFGPGTRLLVL.

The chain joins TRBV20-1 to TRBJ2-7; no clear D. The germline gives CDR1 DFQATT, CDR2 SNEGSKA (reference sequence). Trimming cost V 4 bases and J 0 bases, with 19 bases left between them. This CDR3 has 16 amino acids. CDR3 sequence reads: CSATRAPLGLSYEQYF. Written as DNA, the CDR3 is TGCAGTGCTACGAGAGCTCCCCTCGGCCTCTCCTACGAGCAGTACTTC.

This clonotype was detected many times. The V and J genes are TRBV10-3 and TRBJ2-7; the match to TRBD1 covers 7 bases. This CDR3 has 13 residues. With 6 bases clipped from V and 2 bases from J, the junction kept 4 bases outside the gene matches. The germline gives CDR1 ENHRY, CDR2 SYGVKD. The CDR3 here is CAIRGTETYEQYF. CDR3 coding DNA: TGTGCCATCAGGGGGACAGAAACCTACGAGCAGTACTTC.

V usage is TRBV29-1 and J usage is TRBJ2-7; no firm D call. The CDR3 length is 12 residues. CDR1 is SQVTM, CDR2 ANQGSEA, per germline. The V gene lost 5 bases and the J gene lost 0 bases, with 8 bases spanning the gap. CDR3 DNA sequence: TGCAGCGTTACAGCCGTCTCCTACGAGCAGTACTTC. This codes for CSVTAVSYEQYF.

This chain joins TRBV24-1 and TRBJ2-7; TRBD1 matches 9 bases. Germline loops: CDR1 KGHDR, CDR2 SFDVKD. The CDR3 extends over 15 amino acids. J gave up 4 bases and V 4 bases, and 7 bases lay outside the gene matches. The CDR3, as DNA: TGTGCCACCAGTGACGCGGGACAGGGTCGATACGAGCAGTACTTC. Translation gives CATSDAGQGRYEQYF.